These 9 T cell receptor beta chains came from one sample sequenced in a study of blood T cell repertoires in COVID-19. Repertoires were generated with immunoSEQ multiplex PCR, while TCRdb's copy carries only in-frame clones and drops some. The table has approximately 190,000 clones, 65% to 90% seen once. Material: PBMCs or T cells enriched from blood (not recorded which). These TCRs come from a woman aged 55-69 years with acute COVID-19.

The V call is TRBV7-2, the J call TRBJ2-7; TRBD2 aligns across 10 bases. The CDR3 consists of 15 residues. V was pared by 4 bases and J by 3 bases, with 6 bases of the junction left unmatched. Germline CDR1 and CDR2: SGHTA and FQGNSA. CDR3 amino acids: CASSSGTSGNYEQYF. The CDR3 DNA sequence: TGTGCCAGCAGCTCGGGCACTAGCGGGAACTACGAGCAGTACTTC.

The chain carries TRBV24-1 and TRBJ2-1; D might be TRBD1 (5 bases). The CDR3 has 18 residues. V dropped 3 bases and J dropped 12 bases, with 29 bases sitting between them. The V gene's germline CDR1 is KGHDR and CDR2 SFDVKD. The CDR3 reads CATSDAGSLFYNSHGQFF. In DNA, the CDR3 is TGTGCCACCAGTGATGCAGGGTCGCTATTCTACAACTCCCACGGGCAGTTCTTC.

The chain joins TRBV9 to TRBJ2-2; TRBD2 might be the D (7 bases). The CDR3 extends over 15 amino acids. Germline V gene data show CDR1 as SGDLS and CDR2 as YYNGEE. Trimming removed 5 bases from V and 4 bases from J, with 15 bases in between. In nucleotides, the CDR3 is TGTGCCAGCAGTAACGTCGGGGGGCCCACCGGGGAGCTGTTTTTT. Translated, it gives CASSNVGGPTGELFF.

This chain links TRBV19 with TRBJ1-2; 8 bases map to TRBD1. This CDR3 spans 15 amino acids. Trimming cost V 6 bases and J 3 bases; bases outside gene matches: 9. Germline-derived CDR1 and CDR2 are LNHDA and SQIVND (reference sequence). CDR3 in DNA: TGTGCCAGTAGGGGTCCGGGACAGGAGTACTATGGCTACACCTTC. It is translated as CASRGPGQEYYGYTF.

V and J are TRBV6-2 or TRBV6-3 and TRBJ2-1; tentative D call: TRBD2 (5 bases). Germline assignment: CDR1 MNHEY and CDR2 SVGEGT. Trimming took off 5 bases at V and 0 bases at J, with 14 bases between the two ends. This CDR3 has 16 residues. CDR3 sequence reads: CASSRILALSYNEQFF. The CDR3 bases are TGTGCCAGCAGTCGGATCCTAGCCCTCTCCTACAATGAGCAGTTCTTC.

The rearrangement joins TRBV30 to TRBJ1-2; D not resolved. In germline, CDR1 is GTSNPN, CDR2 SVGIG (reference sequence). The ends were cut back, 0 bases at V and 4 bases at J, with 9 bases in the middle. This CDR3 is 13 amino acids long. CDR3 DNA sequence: TGTGCCTGGAGTGTAAACCAGTTCTATGGCTACACCTTC. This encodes CAWSVNQFYGYTF.

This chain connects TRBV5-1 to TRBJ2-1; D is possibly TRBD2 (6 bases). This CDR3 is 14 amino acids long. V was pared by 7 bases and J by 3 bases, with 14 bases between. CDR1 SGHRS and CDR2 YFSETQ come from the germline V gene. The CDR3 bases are TGCGCCAGCGCTAGGGAGGAGGTCTACAATGAGCAGTTCTTC. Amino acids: CASAREEVYNEQFF.

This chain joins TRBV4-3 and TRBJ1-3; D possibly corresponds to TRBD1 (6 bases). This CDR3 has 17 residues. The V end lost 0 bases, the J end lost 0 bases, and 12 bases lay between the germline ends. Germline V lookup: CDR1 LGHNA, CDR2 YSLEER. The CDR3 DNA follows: TGCGCCAGCAGCCAAGATGCCCAGGGGATCTCTGGAAACACCATATATTTT. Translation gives CASSQDAQGISGNTIYF.

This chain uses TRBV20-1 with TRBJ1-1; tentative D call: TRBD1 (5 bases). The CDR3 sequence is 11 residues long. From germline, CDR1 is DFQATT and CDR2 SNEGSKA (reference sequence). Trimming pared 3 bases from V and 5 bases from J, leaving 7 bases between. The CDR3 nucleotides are TGCAGTGCTAGTCCAGGGACTGAAGCTTTCTTT. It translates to CSASPGTEAFF.